Shown below are 21 T cell receptor beta chains from a single sample sequenced in a study of long-term antiretroviral therapy in people with HIV. This was the immunoSEQ v3.0 assay at survey level. Data came from immunoSEQ multiplex PCR; TCRdb stores just in-frame clones and leaves some out. The sample yields 20,000 to 25,000 clones, about 80% seen once. The material was unsorted PBMCs, obtained 4.1 years after starting antiretroviral therapy. The receptors were sampled from a woman between 40 and 55 years old with HIV.

The rearrangement joins TRBV7-7 to TRBJ2-7; D is unclear. Germline CDR1 and CDR2: SSHAT and FNYEAQ (reference sequence). The CDR3 covers 13 residues. V was clipped by 1 base and J by 0 bases, with 4 bases between them. DNA of the CDR3: TGTGCCAGCAGCTTAGGGGCCTCCTACGAGCAGTACTTC. Translation: CASSLGASYEQYF.

The V and J genes are TRBV10-3 and TRBJ2-1; tentatively, D is TRBD2 (5 bases). CDR3 size: 15 residues. V was clipped by 3 bases and J by 8 bases, with 17 bases between them. CDR1 is ENHRY and CDR2 is SYGVKD in the germline V gene. CDR3 sequence (DNA): TGTGCCATCAGTGACGTCGGGGTCTACGGCGATGAGCAGTTCTTC. Encoded protein: CAISDVGVYGDEQFF.

The V and J genes are TRBV5-4 and TRBJ2-2; D is perhaps TRBD2 (5 bases). There are 16 residues in the CDR3. V lost 4 bases and J lost 1, with 14 bases in between. Germline-derived CDR1 and CDR2 are SGHNT and YYREEE (reference sequence). Here the CDR3 reads CASSAGVSGNTGELFF. CDR3 nucleotides: TGTGCCAGCAGCGCCGGGGTGTCGGGGAACACCGGGGAGCTGTTTTTT.

This rearrangement joins TRBV11-2 to TRBJ1-1; TRBD1 is a possible D gene (5 bases). Looked up from germline, CDR1 is SGHAT and CDR2 is FQNNGV. This CDR3 is 13 amino acids long. V lost 8 bases and J lost 4, with 14 bases in between. CDR3 DNA: TGTGCCAGCGGGGTGTGGGGGACCACTGAAGCTTTCTTT. Encoded protein: CASGVWGTTEAFF. The full variable domain, rest sourced from reference TRBV11-2 and TRBJ1-1, is EAGVAQSPRYKIIEKRQSVAFWCNPISGHATLYWYQQILGQGPKLLIQFQNNGVVDDSQLPKDRFSAERLKGVDSTLKIQPAKLEDSAVYLCASGVWGTTEAFFGQGTRLTVV.

CDR3 bases: TGTGCCAGCAGCCACTCAAAGGTCGGGACAGCCCACGAGCAGTACTTC. Protein sequence: CASSHSKVGTAHEQYF. V gene TRBV14 combines with J gene TRBJ2-7; 7 positions agree with TRBD1. CDR3 length: 16 amino acids. The germline V gene encodes CDR1 SGHDN and CDR2 FVKESK. The V and J ends lost 3 bases and 5 bases, in that order; junction bases with no gene match: 13.

V gene TRBV10-3 combines with J gene TRBJ2-5; D gene ambiguous. Germline-derived CDR1 and CDR2 are ENHRY and SYGVKD. This CDR3 spans 12 amino acids. V was trimmed by 1 base and J by 0 bases, leaving 0 bases between them. The CDR3 DNA sequence: TGTGCCATCAGTGAGTACCAAGAGACCCAGTACTTC. This sequence encodes CAISEYQETQYF.

V gene TRBV6-1 combines with J gene TRBJ1-2; D gene uncertain. Trimming left V 7 bases short and J 0 bases short, with 9 bases between. CDR3 length equals 13 residues. CDR1 MNHNS and CDR2 SASEGT come from the germline V gene. CDR3 region: CASISPANYGYTF. Written as DNA, the CDR3 is TGTGCCAGCATTTCTCCGGCTAACTATGGCTACACCTTC.

In nucleotides, the CDR3 is TGTGCCAGTAGTATGACGGGATACTCTGGAAACACCATATATTTT. Its translation: CASSMTGYSGNTIYF. The rearrangement uses TRBV19 and TRBJ1-3; the D is unclear. The CDR3 is made up of 15 amino acids. Germline CDR1 is LNHDA and CDR2 is SQIVND (reference sequence). Trimming left V 3 bases short and J 0 bases short, with 9 bases between. Looking up the rest from reference TRBV19 and TRBJ1-3 gives the full variable domain: DGGITQSPKYLFRKEGQNVTLSCEQNLNHDAMYWYRQDPGQGLRLIYYSQIVNDFQKGDIAEGYSVSREKKESFPLTVTSAQKNPTAFYLCASSMTGYSGNTIYFGEGSWLTVV.

V usage is TRBV2 and J usage is TRBJ2-5; 8 bases map to TRBD2. CDR3 length: 13 amino acids. Trimming cost V 4 bases and J 3 bases; bases outside gene matches: 1. The germline gives CDR1 SNHLY, CDR2 FYNNEI. CDR3 sequence: CASSGGLEETQYF. DNA of the CDR3: TGTGCCAGCAGTGGGGGACTAGAAGAGACCCAGTACTTC.

V gene TRBV18 combines with J gene TRBJ2-2, with 7 bases matching TRBD1. Germline V gene sequence: CDR1 KGHSH, CDR2 LQKENI. Trimming at V came to 2 bases and at J to 1 base, leaving 10 bases not matched to a gene. The CDR3 spans 18 residues. CDR3: CASSPKGQASLNTGELFF. CDR3 coding DNA: TGTGCCAGCTCACCAAAAGGACAGGCGAGTCTGAACACCGGGGAGCTGTTTTTT.

This sequence joins TRBV27 and TRBJ1-1, with 7 positions matching TRBD1. Trimming cost V 7 bases and J 0 bases; bases outside gene matches: 5. There are 14 residues in the CDR3. The germline V gene encodes CDR1 MNHEY and CDR2 SMNVEV (reference sequence). CDR3 nucleotides: TGTGCCAGCACCGCGACAGGGATGAACACTGAAGCTTTCTTT. Translating gives CASTATGMNTEAFF.

The rearrangement joins TRBV10-2 to TRBJ2-1; D uncertain. CDR3 length equals 16 residues. Trimming stripped 6 bases from V and 1 base from J, with 16 bases between. Germline V CDR1 and CDR2: WSHSY, SAAADI. CDR3 loop: CASSQVALLSYNEQFF. DNA for the CDR3: TGCGCCAGCAGCCAAGTGGCCCTGTTGTCCTACAATGAGCAGTTCTTC.

The rearrangement uses TRBV28 and TRBJ1-1; D call uncertain. The ends were cut back, 2 bases at V and 4 bases at J, with 20 bases in the middle. The CDR3 is 17 amino acids. Germline V gene sequence: CDR1 MDHEN, CDR2 SYDVKM. The CDR3 here is CASSLTVSADRRTEAFF. CDR3 nucleotide sequence: TGTGCCAGCAGTTTAACCGTCTCAGCGGACCGTCGCACTGAAGCTTTCTTT. The complete variable domain, with remaining parts taken from reference TRBV28 and TRBJ1-1, reads DVKVTQSSRYLVKRTGEKVFLECVQDMDHENMFWYRQDPGLGLRLIYFSYDVKMKEKGDIPEGYSVSREKKERFSLILESASTNQTSMYLCASSLTVSADRRTEAFFGQGTRLTVV.

The J gene is TRBJ1-4, the V gene TRBV7-7; 8 bases line up with TRBD1. The CDR3 contains 15 residues. Germline V gives CDR1 SSHAT, CDR2 FNYEAQ (reference sequence). V trimming: 5 bases; J trimming: 3 bases; junction bases outside the gene matches: 5. The CDR3 DNA reads TGTGCCAGCAGCCCCGGGACAGGACCTAATGAAAAACTGTTTTTT. Protein sequence: CASSPGTGPNEKLFF.

V and J are TRBV30 and TRBJ1-1; the D is unclear. The CDR3 covers 13 residues. Germline V gene data show CDR1 as GTSNPN and CDR2 as SVGIG (reference sequence). Trimming removed 0 bases from V and 8 bases from J, with 13 bases in between. Here the CDR3 DNA reads TGTGCCTGGAGTGTACACACGGGAGGAGAAGCTTTCTTT. Its translation is CAWSVHTGGEAFF.

V usage is TRBV18 and J usage is TRBJ1-6, with 8 nucleotides matching TRBD1. The germline V gene encodes CDR1 KGHSH and CDR2 LQKENI. This CDR3 has 15 amino acids. Trimming at V came to 5 bases and at J to 7 bases, leaving 7 bases not matched to a gene. CDR3: CASSSGQGANSPLHF. CDR3 bases: TGTGCCAGCTCATCCGGCCAGGGGGCGAATTCACCCCTCCACTTT.

This clone was recorded only once. This chain uses TRBV29-1 with TRBJ1-5; D unresolved. Germline lookup yields CDR1 SQVTM and CDR2 ANQGSEA. The CDR3 loop spans 13 amino acids. With 1 base removed from V and 11 bases from J, the gap between germline ends came to 15 bases. CDR3 sequence reads: CSVEGPLPGAQHF. The CDR3 bases are TGCAGCGTTGAAGGCCCACTCCCCGGGGCCCAGCATTTT.

This chain joins TRBV6-5 and TRBJ1-2, with D tentatively TRBD1 (5 bases). The CDR3 runs to 15 residues. Germline assignment: CDR1 MNHEY and CDR2 SVGAGI. V was clipped by 0 bases and J by 8 bases, with 16 bases between them. CDR3 nucleotides: TGTGCCAGCAGTTACTCCCGACCGGGGGGTGGGGGCTACACCTTC. Amino acids: CASSYSRPGGGGYTF.

The sample holds a few counts of this clone. The rearrangement uses TRBV7-9 and TRBJ2-7; D call uncertain. In germline, CDR1 is SEHNR, CDR2 FQNEAQ (reference sequence). The CDR3 is 11 residues long. Trimming stripped 3 bases from V and 2 bases from J, with 2 bases between. CDR3 loop: CASSLTYEQYF. In DNA, the CDR3 is TGTGCCAGCAGCTTGACCTACGAGCAGTACTTC.

CDR3 bases: TGTGCCAGCAGGCAGGGGGCGGGCACTGAAGCTTTCTTT. This codes for CASRQGAGTEAFF. The chain carries TRBV2 and TRBJ1-1; 8 bases align to TRBD1. The germline V gene has CDR1 SNHLY and CDR2 FYNNEI. V was pared by 6 bases and J by 4 bases, with 4 bases of the junction left unmatched. The CDR3 sequence is 13 residues long.

The chain joins TRBV4-2 to TRBJ1-2; D perhaps matches TRBD1 (5 bases). V shed 0 bases and J shed 1 base, with 9 bases lying between them. The CDR3 has 15 residues. Germline assignment: CDR1 LGHNA and CDR2 YNFKEQ. The CDR3: CASSQDQGSNYGYTF. CDR3 DNA sequence: TGTGCCAGCAGCCAAGATCAGGGAAGTAACTATGGCTACACCTTC.